The 29 T cell receptor beta chains below all came from one sample that was sequenced in a study of blood T cells in healthy people across ages. Combining a sample-barcoded 5' primer with a J-beta primer mix, a second PCR ran for about 7 to 11 cycles. TCRdb reanalysed the 5' RACE reads using MiXCR and keeps one entry per CDR3 protein. The sample contains hundreds of thousands of distinct CDR3 sequences, approximately 50% of which appear only once. The sample consisted of blood. Receptors were obtained from a woman aged 55-69 years in good health.

This clonotype was seen a few times. The CDR3 region has the DNA TGTGCCACCAGTGATTATCGGGGCTTGCAAGAGACCCAGTACTTC. It codes for CATSDYRGLQETQYF. The rearrangement links TRBV24-1 to TRBJ2-5; D possibly matches TRBD1 or TRBD2 (5 bases each). The CDR3 has 15 residues. V lost 2 bases and J 2 bases, leaving 11 bases between the germline ends. Per germline, CDR1 KGHDR and CDR2 SFDVKD.

This clonotype appeared a few times. The chain uses TRBV20-1 and TRBJ2-5; D possibly corresponds to TRBD2 (5 bases). The end of the DNA fits TRBJ2-7 better, so the J call may be wrong. The CDR3 is made up of 14 amino acids. Germline CDR1 is DFQATT and CDR2 is SNEGSKA (reference sequence). CDR3 protein: CSAKARGASYEQYF. CDR3 nucleotide sequence: TGCAGTGCTAAGGCCCGGGGTGCTAGTTACGAGCAGTACTTC.

This chain uses TRBV27 with TRBJ1-2; 11 positions agree with TRBD1. V lost 3 bases and J lost 6; bases outside the gene matches: 6. The CDR3 is 15 residues long. Germline-derived CDR1 and CDR2 are MNHEY and SMNVEV (reference sequence). The CDR3 DNA reads TGTGCCAGCAGTTTTCAGGACAGGGGGCGACATGGCTACACCTTC. Protein product: CASSFQDRGRHGYTF.

The rearrangement joins TRBV12-3 or TRBV12-4 to TRBJ1-1, with D perhaps TRBD1 (5 bases). CDR3 length: 14 amino acids. Trimming removed 3 bases at V and 9 bases at J, with 17 bases between. DNA for the CDR3: TGTGCCAGCAGTTTTGGCTGGAAGACAGAACAAGCTTTCTTT. The encoded protein is CASSFGWKTEQAFF.

Worth noting for this clonotype: With a much larger clone just one base away, this may be a read error. The chain uses TRBV10-3 and TRBJ1-1; a possible D gene is TRBD1 (5 bases). CDR3 length: 14 amino acids. Germline V CDR1 and CDR2: ENHRY, SYGVKD. The germline V and J ends were trimmed by 9 bases and 4 bases, with 18 bases remaining between them. The CDR3 is CAIQPPGGSTEAFF. The CDR3 coding sequence is TGTGCCATACAGCCCCCGGGGGGGAGCACTGAAGCTTTCTTT.

This clonotype has more than one count but fewer than ten. The rearrangement uses TRBV18 and TRBJ1-5; 8 bases align to TRBD1. The ends lost 9 bases at V and 3 bases at J; junction bases unmatched: 4. The CDR3 is 13 amino acids. Germline assignment: CDR1 KGHSH and CDR2 LQKENI. CDR3: CASQGQANQPQHF. The CDR3 nucleotides are TGTGCCAGTCAGGGACAGGCCAATCAGCCCCAGCATTTT.

A remark on this clonotype: A much larger clone differs by one base, so this may be a read error. The chain joins TRBV4-2 to TRBJ2-4, with D unresolved. CDR1 is LGHNA and CDR2 is YNFKEQ in the germline V gene. V lost 2 bases to trimming and J lost 3 bases, with 17 bases between them. The CDR3 has 17 amino acids. DNA for the CDR3: TGTGCCAGCAGCCAAAGGGCTGGCGGTACAGACAAAAACATTCAGTACTTC. This codes for CASSQRAGGTDKNIQYF.

This chain connects TRBV28 to TRBJ2-5, with D possibly matching TRBD1 (5 bases). V lost 1 base to trimming and J lost 3 bases, with 9 bases between them. The CDR3 is made up of 14 amino acids. The germline CDR1 and CDR2 sequences are MDHEN and SYDVKM. CDR3 amino acids: CASSLLAGKETQYF. The DNA of the CDR3 is TGTGCCAGCAGTTTATTGGCAGGGAAAGAGACCCAGTACTTC.

The chain is built from TRBV6-2 or TRBV6-3 and TRBJ1-1; 7 bases are shared with TRBD1. Trimming removed 2 bases from V and 0 bases from J; junction bases left unmatched: 12. CDR1 and CDR2 from the germline V gene are MNHEY and SVGEGT. CDR3 length: 18 amino acids. The CDR3 region has the DNA TGTGCCAGCAGTTACGGCCCCAAGACAGGGAGGGTGAACACTGAAGCTTTCTTT. This sequence encodes CASSYGPKTGRVNTEAFF.

The rearrangement joins TRBV5-1 to TRBJ1-2, with 9 bases identical to TRBD1. Germline V lookup: CDR1 SGHRS, CDR2 YFSETQ. This CDR3 is 14 amino acids long. With V trimmed by 0 bases and J by 8 bases, 5 bases remained unmatched. The CDR3 nucleotides are TGCGCCAGCAGCTTGGGCGGGACAGGGATGGGCTACACCTTC. Translation: CASSLGGTGMGYTF.

Remarks on this clonotype: An end of the junction differs from the germline gene, which may be a read error. The chain employs TRBV7-2 and TRBJ2-7; TRBD2 agrees at 10 bases. The CDR3 is made up of 14 amino acids. From germline, CDR1 is SGHTA and CDR2 FQGNSA. The CDR3 region is CVSSLTSGKGEQYF. CDR3 sequence (DNA): TGTGTCAGCAGCCTAACTAGCGGGAAGGGCGAGCAGTACTTC. Using reference TRBV7-2 and TRBJ2-7 for the parts outside the CDR3, the full variable domain is GAGVSQSPSNKVTEKGKDVELRCDPISGHTALYWYRQSLGQGLEFLIYFQGNSAPDKSGLPSDRFSAERTGGSVSTLTIQRTQQEDSAVYLCVSSLTSGKGEQYFGPGTRLTVT.

This clonotype was counted only a few times. The rearrangement links TRBV5-1 to TRBJ2-5; 9 bases align to TRBD2. The germline CDR1 and CDR2 sequences are SGHRS and YFSETQ. This CDR3 spans 15 amino acids. With 0 bases clipped from V and 4 bases from J, the junction kept 4 bases outside the gene matches. The CDR3 DNA follows: TGCGCCAGCAGCTTGGATGGTAGCGGGAGAGAGACCCAGTACTTC. Amino acid sequence: CASSLDGSGRETQYF.

The chain links TRBV20-1 to TRBJ2-5; 9 bases fit TRBD1. The tail of the sequence fits TRBJ2-1 better, so the J call may be wrong. CDR1 DFQATT and CDR2 SNEGSKA come from the germline V gene (reference sequence). This CDR3 is 14 amino acids long. This CDR3 reads CSARRGQGGKTQFF. In DNA, the CDR3 is TGCAGTGCTAGACGGGGACAGGGCGGTAAGACCCAGTTCTTC.

The chain uses TRBV7-2 and TRBJ1-5; D call uncertain. In germline, CDR1 is SGHTA, CDR2 FQGNSA. V lost 4 bases to trimming and J lost 4 bases, with 14 bases between them. This CDR3 is 15 amino acids long. CDR3 region: CASSSRGMGNQPQHF. CDR3 in DNA: TGTGCCAGCAGCTCGCGGGGAATGGGGAATCAGCCCCAGCATTTT.

The chain joins TRBV4-1 to TRBJ2-7; 7 bases line up with TRBD2. This CDR3 contains 16 residues. Germline lookup yields CDR1 MGHRA and CDR2 YSYEKL. Losses at the gene ends were 0 bases for V and 0 bases for J; bases not matched to a gene: 5. DNA for the CDR3: TGCGCCAGCAGCCAAGATCGCGCTAGCGGCTCCTACGAGCAGTACTTC. Its translation: CASSQDRASGSYEQYF.

This rearrangement joins TRBV6-5 to TRBJ2-2; D unresolved. CDR1 and CDR2 from the germline V gene are MNHEY and SVGAGI. The CDR3 runs to 11 residues. Deletions cut 4 bases from V and 6 bases from J, with 3 bases between. This CDR3 reads CASSSAGELFF. The CDR3 DNA follows: TGTGCCAGCAGTTCAGCCGGGGAGCTGTTTTTT.

Concerning this clonotype: A much larger clonotype is one base distant, so this may be a read error. V gene TRBV29-1 combines with J gene TRBJ2-1; D is uncertain. CDR1 SQVTM and CDR2 ANQGSEA come from the germline V gene. This CDR3 contains 13 residues. As DNA, the CDR3 is TGCAGCGTTGGGTCCGAAGAAGGCAATGGGCAGTTCTTC. Its translation: CSVGSEEGNGQFF.

The chain carries TRBV20-1 and TRBJ2-5; TRBD2 agrees at 7 bases. The CDR3 loop spans 15 amino acids. V trimming: 0 bases; J trimming: 11 bases; junction bases outside the gene matches: 15. The germline V gene has CDR1 DFQATT and CDR2 SNEGSKA (reference sequence). DNA of the CDR3: TGCAGTGCTAGAGATTATGCGGGGGTAGCGGATGAGCAGTACTTC. As protein: CSARDYAGVADEQYF.

J is TRBJ2-3 and V is TRBV27; 10 bases line up with TRBD2. Unmatched junction bases numbered 6, after V lost 3 bases and J lost 0 bases. The CDR3 runs to 17 residues. CDR1 and CDR2 from the germline V gene are MNHEY and SMNVEV (reference sequence). DNA of the CDR3: TGTGCCAGCAGTTTCCGAACGACTAGCGGGAGCACAGATACGCAGTATTTT. As protein: CASSFRTTSGSTDTQYF.

The V call is TRBV6-1, the J call TRBJ2-5; the match to TRBD2 covers 9 bases. Germline V gene sequence: CDR1 MNHNS, CDR2 SASEGT. CDR3 length: 15 residues. Trimming cost V 6 bases and J 11 bases; bases outside gene matches: 16. The CDR3 sequence: CASRVIAGESNEQYF. Written as DNA, the CDR3 is TGTGCCAGCAGAGTGATAGCGGGAGAGTCAAATGAGCAGTACTTC.

This clonotype came up many times. This rearrangement joins TRBV7-2 to TRBJ2-1, with D possibly called TRBD1 or TRBD2 (5 bases each). Per the germline V gene, CDR1 is SGHTA and CDR2 is FQGNSA. Trimming shortened V by 1 base and J by 11 bases, and 15 bases separated the two germline ends. The CDR3 consists of 14 residues. CDR3 region: CASSLEGVGTQQFF. The CDR3, as DNA: TGTGCCAGCAGCTTAGAAGGCGTCGGGACCCAGCAGTTCTTC. Full variable domain (remainder filled in from reference TRBV7-2 and TRBJ2-1): GAGVSQSPSNKVTEKGKDVELRCDPISGHTALYWYRQSLGQGLEFLIYFQGNSAPDKSGLPSDRFSAERTGGSVSTLTIQRTQQEDSAVYLCASSLEGVGTQQFFGPGTRLTVL.

This rearrangement joins TRBV5-1 to TRBJ2-7; a weak D match, TRBD2 (6 bases). Germline assignment: CDR1 SGHRS and CDR2 YFSETQ. V lost 1 base, J lost 7 bases, and 18 bases lay in between. There are 15 residues in the CDR3. The CDR3 reads CASSLMSGVLGEQYF. CDR3 bases: TGCGCCAGCAGCTTGATGTCGGGGGTGCTTGGGGAGCAGTACTTC.

The DNA of the CDR3 is TGTGCCAGCAACTCGGACCCTTATAGCAATCAGCCCCAGCATTTT. Residues: CASNSDPYSNQPQHF. The gene calls are TRBV28 and TRBJ1-5, with D unresolved. The CDR3 is made up of 15 amino acids. Germline V CDR1 and CDR2: MDHEN, SYDVKM. V was cut by 7 bases and J by 0 bases, with 13 bases left in between.

This clonotype occurred a few times. The V call is TRBV29-1, the J call TRBJ2-5; D is unresolved. The length of the CDR3 is 11 residues. The germline V gene has CDR1 SQVTM and CDR2 ANQGSEA. V dropped 4 bases and J dropped 5 bases, with 8 bases sitting between them. The CDR3 loop reads CSVGPGETQYF. DNA of the CDR3: TGCAGCGTTGGACCGGGCGAGACCCAGTACTTC.

In this sample, this clonotype turned up a few times. The chain employs TRBV4-2 and TRBJ1-2; no reliable D call. Germline CDR1 LGHNA, CDR2 YNFKEQ. The CDR3 runs 13 residues. Trimming shortened V by 0 bases and J by 6 bases, and 8 bases separated the two germline ends. This CDR3 reads CASSQDPEDGYTF. CDR3 bases: TGTGCCAGCAGCCAAGACCCCGAGGATGGCTACACCTTC.

The chain carries TRBV7-2 and TRBJ1-2; 7 bases fit TRBD1. Germline lookup yields CDR1 SGHTA and CDR2 FQGNSA. The CDR3 runs 15 residues. V was pared by 5 bases and J by 7 bases, with 13 bases of the junction left unmatched. The CDR3 spells CASSPKGGGSGGYTF. DNA of the CDR3: TGTGCCAGCAGCCCTAAAGGGGGCGGGTCCGGTGGCTACACCTTC. Drawing the rest from reference TRBV7-2 and TRBJ1-2, the complete variable domain is GAGVSQSPSNKVTEKGKDVELRCDPISGHTALYWYRQSLGQGLEFLIYFQGNSAPDKSGLPSDRFSAERTGGSVSTLTIQRTQQEDSAVYLCASSPKGGGSGGYTFGSGTRLTVV.

This clonotype was recorded at least ten times. The chain carries TRBV7-2 and TRBJ2-2; D is unclear. CDR1 is SGHTA and CDR2 is FQGNSA in the germline V gene. This CDR3 has 13 amino acids. V gave up 1 base and J gave up 3 bases, with 3 bases separating them. The CDR3 nucleotides read TGTGCCAGCAGCTTAGTCCACACCGGGGAGCTGTTTTTT. Translating gives CASSLVHTGELFF.

This sequence joins TRBV7-3 and TRBJ2-1; 10 nucleotides agree with TRBD2. Unmatched junction bases numbered 6, after V lost 5 bases and J lost 8 bases. The germline V gene encodes CDR1 SGHTA and CDR2 FQGTGA. CDR3 length: 14 amino acids. The CDR3 region is CASSPGSGRYEQFF. The CDR3 region has the DNA TGTGCCAGCAGCCCAGGTAGCGGGAGGTATGAGCAGTTCTTC.

The chain couples TRBV3-1 to TRBJ2-2, with TRBD2 identical over 8 bases. This CDR3 is built from 15 residues. Per germline, CDR1 LGHDT and CDR2 YNNKEL (reference sequence). The trim removed 4 bases at V and 4 bases at J, leaving 5 bases unmatched. For the CDR3, the DNA is TGTGCCAGCAGCCGGCGGGAGGTGGGCACCGGGGAGCTGTTTTTT. It is translated as CASSRREVGTGELFF.